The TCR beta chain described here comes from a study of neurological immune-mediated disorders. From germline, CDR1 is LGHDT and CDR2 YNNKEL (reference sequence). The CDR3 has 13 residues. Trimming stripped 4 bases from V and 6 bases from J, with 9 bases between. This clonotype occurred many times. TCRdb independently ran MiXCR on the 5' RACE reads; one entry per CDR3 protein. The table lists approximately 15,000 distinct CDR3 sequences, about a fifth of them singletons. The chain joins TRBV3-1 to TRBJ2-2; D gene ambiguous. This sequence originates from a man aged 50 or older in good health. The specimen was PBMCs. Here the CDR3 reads CASSLRAAGELFF. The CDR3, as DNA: TGTGCCAGCAGCCTTCGGGCTGCCGGGGAGCTGTTTTTT.